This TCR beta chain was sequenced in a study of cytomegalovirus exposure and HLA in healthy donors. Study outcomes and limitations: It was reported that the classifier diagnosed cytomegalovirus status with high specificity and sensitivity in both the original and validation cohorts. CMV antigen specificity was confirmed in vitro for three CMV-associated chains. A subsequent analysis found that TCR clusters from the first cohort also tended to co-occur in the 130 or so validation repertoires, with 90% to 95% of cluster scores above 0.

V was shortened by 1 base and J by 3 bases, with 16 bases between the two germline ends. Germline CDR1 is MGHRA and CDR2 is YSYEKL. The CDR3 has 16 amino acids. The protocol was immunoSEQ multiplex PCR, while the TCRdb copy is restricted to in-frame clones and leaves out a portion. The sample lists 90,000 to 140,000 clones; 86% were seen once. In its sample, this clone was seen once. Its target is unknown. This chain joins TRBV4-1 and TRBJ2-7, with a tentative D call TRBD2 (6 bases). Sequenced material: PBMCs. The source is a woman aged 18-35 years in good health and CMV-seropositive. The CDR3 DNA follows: TGCGCCAGCAGCCAAGGTCCGGAGGGCCTGGTCTACGAGCAGTACTTC. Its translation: CASSQGPEGLVYEQYF.